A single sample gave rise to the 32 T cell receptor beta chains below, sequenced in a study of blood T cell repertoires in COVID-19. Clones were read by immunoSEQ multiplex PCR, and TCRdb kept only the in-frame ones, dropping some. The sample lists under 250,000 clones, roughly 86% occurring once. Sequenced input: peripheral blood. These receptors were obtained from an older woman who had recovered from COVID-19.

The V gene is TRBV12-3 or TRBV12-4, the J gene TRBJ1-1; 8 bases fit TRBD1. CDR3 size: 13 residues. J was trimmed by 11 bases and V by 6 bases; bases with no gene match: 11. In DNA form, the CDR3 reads TGTGCCAGCAGCCCGACAGGGGCGTCTCCGGCTTTCTTT. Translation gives CASSPTGASPAFF.

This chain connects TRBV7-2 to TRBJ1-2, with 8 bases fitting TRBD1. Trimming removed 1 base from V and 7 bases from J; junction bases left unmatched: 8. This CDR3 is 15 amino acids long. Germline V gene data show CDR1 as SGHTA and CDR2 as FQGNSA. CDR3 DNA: TGTGCCAGCAGCTTAGAGAGGGGCAGGGGGCTTGGCTACACCTTC. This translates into CASSLERGRGLGYTF.

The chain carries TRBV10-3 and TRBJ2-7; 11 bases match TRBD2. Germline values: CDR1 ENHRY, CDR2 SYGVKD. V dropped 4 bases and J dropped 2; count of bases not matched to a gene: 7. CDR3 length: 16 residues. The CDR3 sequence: CAISVTSGEFPYEQYF. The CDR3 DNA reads TGTGCCATCAGTGTGACTAGCGGGGAGTTCCCCTACGAGCAGTACTTC.

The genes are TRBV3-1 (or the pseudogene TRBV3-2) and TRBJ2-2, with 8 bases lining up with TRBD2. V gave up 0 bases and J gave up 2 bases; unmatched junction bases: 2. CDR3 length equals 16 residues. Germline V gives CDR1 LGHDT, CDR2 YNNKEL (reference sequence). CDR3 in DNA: TGTGCCAGCAGCCAAGAAAGCGGGGGAAACACCGGGGAGCTGTTTTTT. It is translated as CASSQESGGNTGELFF.

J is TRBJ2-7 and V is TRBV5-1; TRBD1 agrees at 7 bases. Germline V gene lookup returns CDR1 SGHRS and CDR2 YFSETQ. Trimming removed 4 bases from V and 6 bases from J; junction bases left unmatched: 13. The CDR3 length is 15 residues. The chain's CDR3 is CASSAGRQGEGEQYF. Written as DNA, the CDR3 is TGCGCCAGCAGCGCAGGACGACAGGGTGAGGGCGAGCAGTACTTC.

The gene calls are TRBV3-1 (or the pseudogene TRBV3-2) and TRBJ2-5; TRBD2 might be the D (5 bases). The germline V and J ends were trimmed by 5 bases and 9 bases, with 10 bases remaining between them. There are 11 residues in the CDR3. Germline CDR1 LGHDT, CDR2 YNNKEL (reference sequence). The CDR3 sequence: CASSSLRAQYF. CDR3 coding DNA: TGTGCCAGCAGCTCCCTGAGGGCCCAGTACTTC.

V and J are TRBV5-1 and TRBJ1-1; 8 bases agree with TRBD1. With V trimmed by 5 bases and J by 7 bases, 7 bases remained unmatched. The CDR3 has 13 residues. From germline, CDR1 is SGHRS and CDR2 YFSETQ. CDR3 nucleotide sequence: TGCGCCAGCAGTTTCGACAGGGGAAATGAAGCTTTCTTT. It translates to CASSFDRGNEAFF.

CDR3 residues: CASSFITGGQETQYF. As DNA, the CDR3 is TGCGCCAGCAGCTTCATCACAGGGGGGCAAGAGACCCAGTACTTC. This chain uses TRBV5-1 with TRBJ2-5; TRBD1 matches at 8 bases. V trimming: 2 bases; J trimming: 2 bases; junction bases outside the gene matches: 5. The germline CDR1 and CDR2 sequences are SGHRS and YFSETQ. The CDR3 length is 15 residues.

The CDR3 here is CASSPPGPQTPSGSYEQYF. CDR3 in DNA: TGTGCCAGCTCACCACCGGGCCCCCAAACTCCGTCCGGATCCTACGAGCAGTACTTC. The chain joins TRBV18 to TRBJ2-7; D is undetermined. V was shortened by 0 bases and J by 1 base, with 22 bases between the two germline ends. The CDR3 contains 19 residues. The V gene's germline CDR1 is KGHSH and CDR2 LQKENI.

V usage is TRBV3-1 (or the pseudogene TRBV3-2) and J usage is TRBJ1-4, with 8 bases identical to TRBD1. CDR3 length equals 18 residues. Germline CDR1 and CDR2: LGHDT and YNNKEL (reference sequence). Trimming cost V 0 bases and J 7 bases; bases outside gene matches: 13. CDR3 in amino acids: CASSQDGPDRGGVEKLFF. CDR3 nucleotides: TGTGCCAGCAGCCAAGATGGGCCCGACAGGGGCGGTGTTGAAAAACTGTTTTTT.

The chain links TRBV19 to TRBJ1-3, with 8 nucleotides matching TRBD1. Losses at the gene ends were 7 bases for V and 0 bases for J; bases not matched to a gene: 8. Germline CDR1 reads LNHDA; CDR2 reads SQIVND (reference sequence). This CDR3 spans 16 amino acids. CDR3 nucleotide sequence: TGTGCCAGTATCCCCCCAGGGGGCCCCTCTGGAAACACCATATATTTT. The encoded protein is CASIPPGGPSGNTIYF.

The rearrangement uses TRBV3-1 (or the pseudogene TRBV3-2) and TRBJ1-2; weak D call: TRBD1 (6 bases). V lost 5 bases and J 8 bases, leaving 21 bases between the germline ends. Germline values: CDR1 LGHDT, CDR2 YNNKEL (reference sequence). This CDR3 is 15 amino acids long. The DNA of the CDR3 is TGTGCCAGCAGCGTTCAATTACAGGGCTCGGGGGGCTACACCTTC. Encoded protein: CASSVQLQGSGGYTF.

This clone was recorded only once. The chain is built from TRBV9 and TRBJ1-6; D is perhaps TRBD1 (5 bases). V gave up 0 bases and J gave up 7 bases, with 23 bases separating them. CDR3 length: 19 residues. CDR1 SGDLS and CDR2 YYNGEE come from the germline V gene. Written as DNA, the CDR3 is TGTGCCAGCAGCGTAGGGGTCAGGGACTGGTTAAATGACAATTCACCCCTCCACTTT. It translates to CASSVGVRDWLNDNSPLHF.

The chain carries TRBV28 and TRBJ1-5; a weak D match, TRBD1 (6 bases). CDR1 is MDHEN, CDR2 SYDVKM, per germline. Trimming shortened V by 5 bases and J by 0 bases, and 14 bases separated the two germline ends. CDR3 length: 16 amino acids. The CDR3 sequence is CASSTLTGDSNQPQHF. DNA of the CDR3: TGTGCCAGCAGTACTTTGACAGGAGATAGCAATCAGCCCCAGCATTTT. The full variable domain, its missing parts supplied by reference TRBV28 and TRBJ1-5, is DVKVTQSSRYLVKRTGEKVFLECVQDMDHENMFWYRQDPGLGLRLIYFSYDVKMKEKGDIPEGYSVSREKKERFSLILESASTNQTSMYLCASSTLTGDSNQPQHFGDGTRLSIL.

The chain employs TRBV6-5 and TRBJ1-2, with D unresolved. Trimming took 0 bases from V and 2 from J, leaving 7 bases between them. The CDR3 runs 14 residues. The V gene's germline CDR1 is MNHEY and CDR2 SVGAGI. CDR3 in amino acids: CASSYSRENYGYTF. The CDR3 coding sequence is TGTGCCAGCAGTTACTCGAGGGAAAACTATGGCTACACCTTC.

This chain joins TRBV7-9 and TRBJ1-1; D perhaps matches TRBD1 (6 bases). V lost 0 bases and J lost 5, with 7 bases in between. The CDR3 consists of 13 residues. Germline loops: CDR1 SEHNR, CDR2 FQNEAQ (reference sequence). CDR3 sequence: CASSLAGQTEAFF. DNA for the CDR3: TGTGCCAGCAGCTTAGCTGGACAGACTGAAGCTTTCTTT.

The CDR3 region has the DNA TGTGCCAGCTGGCTAGCGGGGGGGAACAATGAGCAGTTCTTC. Protein: CASWLAGGNNEQFF. The V and J genes are TRBV6-6 and TRBJ2-1; 12 bases are a match to TRBD2. The germline gives CDR1 MNHNY, CDR2 SVGAGI (reference sequence). The CDR3 covers 14 residues. V shed 8 bases, J shed 5 bases, and the junction held 4 bases outside the gene matches.

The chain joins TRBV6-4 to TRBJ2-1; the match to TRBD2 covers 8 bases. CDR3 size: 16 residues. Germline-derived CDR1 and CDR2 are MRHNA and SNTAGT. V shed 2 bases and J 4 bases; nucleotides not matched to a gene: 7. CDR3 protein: CASSDGSRGGYNEQFF. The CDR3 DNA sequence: TGTGCCAGCAGTGACGGGTCTCGGGGGGGGTACAATGAGCAGTTCTTC.

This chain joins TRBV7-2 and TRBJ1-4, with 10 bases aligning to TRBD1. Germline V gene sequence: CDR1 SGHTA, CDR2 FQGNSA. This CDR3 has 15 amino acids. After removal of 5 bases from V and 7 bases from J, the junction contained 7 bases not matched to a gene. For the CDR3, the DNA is TGTGCCAGCAGCCTGTCGACAGGGGGCGTTGAAAAACTGTTTTTT. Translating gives CASSLSTGGVEKLFF. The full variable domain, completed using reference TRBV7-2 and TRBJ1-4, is GAGVSQSPSNKVTEKGKDVELRCDPISGHTALYWYRQSLGQGLEFLIYFQGNSAPDKSGLPSDRFSAERTGGSVSTLTIQRTQQEDSAVYLCASSLSTGGVEKLFFGSGTQLSVL.

The CDR3 nucleotides are TGTGCCAGCAGCCAAGGCCCGGGCTACGAGCAGTACTTC. Translating it yields CASSQGPGYEQYF. The chain recombines TRBV3-1 (or the pseudogene TRBV3-2) with TRBJ2-7; D unclear. Germline V lookup: CDR1 LGHDT, CDR2 YNNKEL (reference sequence). The length of the CDR3 is 13 residues. Deletions cut 1 base from V and 3 bases from J, with 7 bases between.

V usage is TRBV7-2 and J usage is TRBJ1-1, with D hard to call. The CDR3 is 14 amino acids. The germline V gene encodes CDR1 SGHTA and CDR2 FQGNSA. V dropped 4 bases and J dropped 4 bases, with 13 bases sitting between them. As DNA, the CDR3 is TGTGCCAGCAGCTCCTCGGGTGGGTCCACTGAAGCTTTCTTT. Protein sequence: CASSSSGGSTEAFF.

For the CDR3, the DNA is TGTGCCAGCAGCCACCTTGGGGGGGGGAATGGCTACACCTTC. Residues: CASSHLGGGNGYTF. The chain has TRBV4-2 and TRBJ1-2; maybe TRBD1 (5 bases). The CDR3 totals 14 residues. Looked up from germline, CDR1 is LGHNA and CDR2 is YNFKEQ. V gave up 3 bases and J gave up 6 bases, with 14 bases separating them.

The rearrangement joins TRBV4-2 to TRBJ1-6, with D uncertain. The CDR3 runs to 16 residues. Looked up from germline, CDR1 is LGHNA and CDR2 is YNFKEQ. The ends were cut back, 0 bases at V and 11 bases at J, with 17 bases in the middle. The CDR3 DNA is TGTGCCAGCAGCCAAGAGAATACGGTAACGTCGGCACCCCTCCACTTT. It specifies CASSQENTVTSAPLHF.

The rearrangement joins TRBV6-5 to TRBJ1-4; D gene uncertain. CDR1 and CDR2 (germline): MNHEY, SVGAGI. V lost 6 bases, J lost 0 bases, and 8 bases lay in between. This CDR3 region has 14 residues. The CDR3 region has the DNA TGTGCCAGCAGAGGACTTCCAACTAATGAAAAACTGTTTTTT. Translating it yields CASRGLPTNEKLFF.

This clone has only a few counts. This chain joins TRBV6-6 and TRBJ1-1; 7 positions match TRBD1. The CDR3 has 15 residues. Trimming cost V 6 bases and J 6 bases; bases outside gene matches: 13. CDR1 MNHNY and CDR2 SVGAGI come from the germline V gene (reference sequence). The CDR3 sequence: CASRLARDSTAEAFF. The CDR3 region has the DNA TGTGCCAGCAGATTAGCCCGGGACAGCACTGCTGAAGCTTTCTTT.

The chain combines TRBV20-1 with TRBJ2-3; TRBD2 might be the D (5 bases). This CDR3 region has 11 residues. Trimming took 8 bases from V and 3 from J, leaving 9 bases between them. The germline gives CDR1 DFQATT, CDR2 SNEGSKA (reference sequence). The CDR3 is CSPGKTDTQYF. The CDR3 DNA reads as TGCAGTCCCGGGAAAACAGATACGCAGTATTTT.

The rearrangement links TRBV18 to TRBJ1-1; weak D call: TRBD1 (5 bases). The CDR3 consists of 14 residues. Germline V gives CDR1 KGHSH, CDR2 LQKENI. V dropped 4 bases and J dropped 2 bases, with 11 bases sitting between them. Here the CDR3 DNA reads TGTGCCAGCTCACGGGGCACCGTTAACACTGAAGCTTTCTTT. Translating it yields CASSRGTVNTEAFF.

CDR3 loop: CASSLVAVSRGSEQFF. CDR3 nucleotide sequence: TGCGCCAGCAGCTTGGTGGCAGTCTCAAGGGGAAGTGAGCAGTTCTTC. This sequence joins TRBV5-1 and TRBJ2-1, with D maybe TRBD1 (5 bases). Germline assignment: CDR1 SGHRS and CDR2 YFSETQ. The CDR3 loop spans 16 amino acids. V shed 0 bases and J shed 9 bases, with 19 bases lying between them. The complete variable domain, with remaining parts taken from reference TRBV5-1 and TRBJ2-1, reads KAGVTQTPRYLIKTRGQQVTLSCSPISGHRSVSWYQQTPGQGLQFLFEYFSETQRNKGNFPGRFSGRQFSNSRSEMNVSTLELGDSALYLCASSLVAVSRGSEQFFGPGTRLTVL.

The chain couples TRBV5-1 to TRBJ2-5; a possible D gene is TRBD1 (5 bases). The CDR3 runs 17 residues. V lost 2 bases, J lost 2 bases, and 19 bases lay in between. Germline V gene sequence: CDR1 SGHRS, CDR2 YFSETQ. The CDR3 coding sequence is TGCGCCAGCAGCTTCGGTCTAAACCGACAGCTTCAAGAGACCCAGTACTTC. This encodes CASSFGLNRQLQETQYF.

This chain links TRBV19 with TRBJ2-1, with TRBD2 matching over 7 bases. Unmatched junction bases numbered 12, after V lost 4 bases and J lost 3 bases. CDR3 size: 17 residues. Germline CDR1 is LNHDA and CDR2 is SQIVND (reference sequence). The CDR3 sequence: CASSRSGGGNFYNEQFF. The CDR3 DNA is TGTGCCAGTAGTAGGTCGGGCGGGGGAAACTTCTACAATGAGCAGTTCTTC. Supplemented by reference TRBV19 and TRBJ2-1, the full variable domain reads DGGITQSPKYLFRKEGQNVTLSCEQNLNHDAMYWYRQDPGQGLRLIYYSQIVNDFQKGDIAEGYSVSREKKESFPLTVTSAQKNPTAFYLCASSRSGGGNFYNEQFFGPGTRLTVL.

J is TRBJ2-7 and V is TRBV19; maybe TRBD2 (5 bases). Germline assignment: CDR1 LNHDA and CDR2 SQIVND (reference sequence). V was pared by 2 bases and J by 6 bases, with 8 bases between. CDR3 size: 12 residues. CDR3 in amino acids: CASSIRGREQYF. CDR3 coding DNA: TGTGCCAGTAGTATAAGAGGGCGCGAGCAGTACTTC.

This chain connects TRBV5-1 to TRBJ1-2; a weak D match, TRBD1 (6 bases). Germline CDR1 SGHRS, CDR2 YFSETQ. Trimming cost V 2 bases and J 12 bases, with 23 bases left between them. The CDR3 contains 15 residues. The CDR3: CASSLDNWTVGRDTF. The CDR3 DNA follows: TGCGCCAGCAGCTTAGACAATTGGACAGTGGGAAGGGACACCTTC.